This is a list of T cell receptor beta chains from one sample in a study of spatial heterogeneity in lung cancer. TCRdb passed the 5' RACE reads through MiXCR, listing each CDR3 protein once. The profile covers fewer than 30,000 distinct CDR3 sequences, with 8.5% to 10% appearing a single time and about a fifth taken by the ten largest. The sequencing here drew on PBMCs, taken at follow-up. These receptors originate from a male donor with early-stage non-small cell lung cancer. Each CDR3 is given with its conserved first and last residue. Each record gives: J gene, V gene, clone size, CDR3 protein. The size entry is marked missing in some rows and otherwise reads once, few, many or a size class.

TRBJ2-3,TRBV3-1,few,CASSRGAGGGATDTQYF
TRBJ2-5,TRBV10-3,many,CATGPMQETQYF
TRBJ2-1,TRBV7-9,many,CASSLLRDTRRGEQFF
TRBJ2-3,TRBV11-3,-,CASSSGVVRDTQYF
TRBJ2-2,TRBV6-5,many,CASSYRQGSDRTTGELFF
TRBJ2-1,TRBV6-2/TRBV6-3,many,CASSYHREGDNEQFF
TRBJ1-1,TRBV6-5,few,CASSPGQKEAFF
TRBJ1-1,TRBV5-1,few,CASSPAPTGTNTEAFF
TRBJ2-3,TRBV6-4,many,CASRDSGTDTQYF
TRBJ2-3,TRBV5-1,many,CASSLSGSGGPDTQYF
TRBJ2-7,TRBV7-9,many,CASSISPGNSYEQYF
TRBJ2-1,TRBV11-2,-,CASSLPGTDEQFF
TRBJ2-3,TRBV27,-,CASSYSAGTSSDTQYF
TRBJ2-3,TRBV14,many,CASSQRDSPSTDTQYF
TRBJ1-4,TRBV23-1,many,CASGQAPNEKLFF
TRBJ1-5,TRBV20-1,few,CSARAGAGQPQHF
TRBJ1-5,TRBV2,few,CASAEGGRNQPQHF
TRBJ2-7,TRBV28,-,CASSFFGGTYEQYF
TRBJ1-6,TRBV7-2,many,CASSDGQGHKLHF
TRBJ1-5,TRBV12-3/TRBV12-4,-,CASSPRAGENQPQHF
TRBJ2-5,TRBV12-3/TRBV12-4,many,CASSPQSGPVRTQYF
TRBJ1-4,TRBV5-8,many,CASSLVGASGEKLFF
TRBJ1-1,TRBV5-6,few,CASSLAQGVLTEAFF
TRBJ2-3,TRBV7-8,many,CASSLVSYTDTQYF
TRBJ2-3,TRBV19,many,CASSPPPGRDTQYF
TRBJ1-1,TRBV7-9,-,CASSLLGDTEALF
TRBJ2-2,TRBV6-2/TRBV6-3,few,CASSLVGDTGELFF
TRBJ2-7,TRBV20-1,many,CSARDQFVDYEQYF
TRBJ1-2,TRBV28,many,CASSSRDSGGYTF
TRBJ1-5,TRBV28,many,CASKGQEYSNQPQHF
TRBJ2-7,TRBV15,many,CATSRVAGGPLEQYF
TRBJ2-3,TRBV6-2/TRBV6-3,medium-sized,CASSLQGRADTQYF
TRBJ2-1,TRBV5-1,many,CASSWGDAGGEQFF
TRBJ2-5,TRBV4-3,few,CASSARQGPHTTQYF
TRBJ1-5,TRBV7-2,many,CASSLEANQPQHF
TRBJ1-5,TRBV6-1,-,CASSENTDQPQHF
TRBJ1-5,TRBV4-1,few,CASSLSGGGSQPQHF
TRBJ2-5,TRBV5-4,once,CATTGAGQETQYF
TRBJ2-7,TRBV2,-,CASMLDREPYEQYF
TRBJ1-6,TRBV27,few,CVTRGRKDYNSPLHF
TRBJ2-2,TRBV7-7,many,CASSPRTNTGELFF
TRBJ1-2,TRBV11-2,once,CASSLASQGFNYGYTF
TRBJ2-5,TRBV11-2,many,CASSPWGFQETQYF
TRBJ2-2,TRBV5-1,few,CASSLKSNTGELFF